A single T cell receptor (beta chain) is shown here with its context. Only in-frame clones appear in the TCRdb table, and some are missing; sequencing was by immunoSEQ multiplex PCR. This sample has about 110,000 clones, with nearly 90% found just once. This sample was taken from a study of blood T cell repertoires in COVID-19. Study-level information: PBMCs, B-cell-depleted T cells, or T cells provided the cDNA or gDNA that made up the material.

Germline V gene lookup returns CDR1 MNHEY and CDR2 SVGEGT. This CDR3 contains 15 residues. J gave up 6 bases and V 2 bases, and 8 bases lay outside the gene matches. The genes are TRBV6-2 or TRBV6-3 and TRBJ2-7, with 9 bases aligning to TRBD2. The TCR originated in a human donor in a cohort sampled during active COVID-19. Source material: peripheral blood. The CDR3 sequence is CASSYRLAGTVEQYF. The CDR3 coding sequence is TGTGCCAGCAGTTACAGGCTAGCGGGAACCGTCGAGCAGTACTTC.